The source of this TCR beta chain is a study of CD8 T cells in Susac syndrome (dated by TCRdb to 2018 to 2020). For the wider study: The study used repertoire sequencing to test whether antigen drove CD8+ T cell activation and differentiation in Susac syndrome. The paper's findings and limits, for the study overall: The TCR sequencing and HLA analysis was acknowledged to have included a relatively small number of individuals.

Peripheral blood CD8+ and CD4+ T cells from healthy donors, Susac syndrome patients and multiple sclerosis patients were profiled using high-throughput TCR beta sequencing. The healthy donors served as controls matched for age and sex. CD8+ TEMRA cells were enriched by FACS, while bulk CD8+ and CD4+ T cells were purified by magnetic negative isolation. Blood was collected in EDTA tubes and processed within 24 hours, with PBMCs isolated through density gradient centrifugation. PBMCs intended for TCR sequencing were cryopreserved in liquid nitrogen and were subsequently thawed in a 37 degrees C water bath. The sorted or isolated CD4+, CD8+ and CD8+ TEMRA cells had a purity of 90% or higher. RNA was extracted using the RNeasy kit, and roughly 0.5 to 1 ug of the RNA was reverse transcribed with random hexamers. The immunoSEQ multiplex PCR assay, covering 54 Vbeta and 13 Jbeta segments, was used to amplify TCR beta CDR3 regions. Bias from PCR amplification was corrected by using a synthetic template baseline for primer optimization and for computational correction. In the source study's methods: Reads were assigned to V, D and J genes according to IMGT and analyzed in immunoSEQ Analyzer, with only productive sequences retained. To calculate clonality, Shannon entropy was normalized by log2 of the number of productive unique sequences and then subtracted from one. For each patient and control, public and private clones were evaluated among the 100 most prevalent clones. Clones were defined as Susac-specific if absent from the healthy and MS cohorts, from 1052 published viral clones and from other ImmuneACCESS disease sequences. The raw public reads went through TCRdb reprocessing: fastp at Q25, MiXCR clone calling, in-frame beta chains kept. Rows merge per CDR3 protein into single entries with the most common DNA and genes. These V and J calls are TCRdb output, not the study's own analysis. The sample contains approximately 190,000 distinct CDR3 sequences, approximately 93% of them found a single time. Around 0.1% of the sample belongs to the ten largest clones.

Of note for this clonotype: No antigen is known for it. No per-base quality is available; no much larger clone lies one base away.

The CDR3, cysteine through phenylalanine, is 16 amino acids long. Only the CDR3 region is kept as DNA, spanning 48 bases read in frame from base 1. Germline trimming: 5 bases from V, 0 bases from J; junction bases outside gene matches: 6. The CDR1 and CDR2 encoded by the germline V gene are SGHTA and FQGNSA. The chain links TRBV7-2 with TRBJ2-3; 9 of the junction bases match TRBD2. Specimen: CD4+ T cells from PBMCs. The sequence was obtained from a human donor in good health. At the DNA level, the sequence is TGTGCCAGCAGCGCCCGCGGGGGGGGCAGCACAGATACGCAGTATTTT. The translation is CASSARGGGSTDTQYF.